Listed here are 22 T cell receptor beta chains from one sample, sequenced in a study of cytomegalovirus exposure and HLA in healthy donors. PCR involved 60 Vbeta and 13 Jbeta primers. The table came from immunoSEQ multiplex PCR; TCRdb's copy has only in-frame clones and leaves some out. This table has about 60,000 clones, 70% to 85% appearing once. Sequences were obtained from PBMCs. The receptors shown here come from a woman in her 40s in good health and CMV-seropositive.

This clone showed up just a few times. J is TRBJ1-1 and V is TRBV30, with D unclear. Trimming removed 2 bases from V and 6 bases from J, with 19 bases in between. Per the germline V gene, CDR1 is GTSNPN and CDR2 is SVGIG (reference sequence). CDR3 length equals 15 residues. CDR3 residues: CAWSRHAGSGSEAFF. CDR3 bases: TGTGCCTGGAGTCGTCACGCCGGGAGTGGTTCTGAAGCTTTCTTT. The variable domain in full, completed from reference TRBV30 and TRBJ1-1, reads SQTIHQWPATLVQPVGSPLSLECTVEGTSNPNLYWYRQAAGRGLQLLFYSVGIGQISSEVPQNLSASRPQDRQFILSSKKLLLSDSGFYLCAWSRHAGSGSEAFFGQGTRLTVV.

The J gene is TRBJ2-7, the V gene TRBV5-4; 8 nucleotides line up with TRBD1. The junction had 8 bases not matched to a gene; V was cut back by 2 bases and J by 4 bases. This CDR3 comprises 15 residues. Germline-derived CDR1 and CDR2 are SGHNT and YYREEE (reference sequence). CDR3 region: CASSLPGQGSYEQYF. The CDR3 DNA follows: TGTGCCAGCAGCTTACCTGGACAGGGCTCTTACGAGCAGTACTTC.

J is TRBJ1-4 and V is TRBV5-6; no definite D call. V was shortened by 0 bases and J by 5 bases, with 8 bases between the two germline ends. The CDR3 is 14 residues long. CDR1 is SGHDT, CDR2 YYEEEE, per germline. The CDR3 sequence is CASSLGQVNEKLFF. CDR3 DNA sequence: TGTGCCAGCAGCTTGGGGCAGGTGAATGAAAAACTGTTTTTT.

The chain uses TRBV9 and TRBJ2-7; the D gene is possibly TRBD1 (6 bases). Trimming stripped 4 bases from V and 4 bases from J, with 15 bases between. CDR3 length: 14 amino acids. CDR1 SGDLS and CDR2 YYNGEE come from the germline V gene. CDR3 coding DNA: TGTGCCAGCAGCACAGGGACCCGAGGTTACGAGCAGTACTTC. It specifies CASSTGTRGYEQYF.

This clone has a handful of counts. The rearrangement joins TRBV27 to TRBJ2-7; possible D gene TRBD1, 7 bases. The germline V and J ends were trimmed by 3 bases and 4 bases, with 19 bases remaining between them. There are 16 residues in the CDR3. The germline V gene encodes CDR1 MNHEY and CDR2 SMNVEV (reference sequence). CDR3 sequence reads: CASSLEGQRLPYEQYF. DNA of the CDR3: TGTGCCAGCAGTTTGGAGGGACAGAGATTACCTTACGAGCAGTACTTC.

The CDR3 DNA reads TGTGCCAGCAGCACAGGGACAGGGGTGAGCGAGCAGTACTTC. It codes for CASSTGTGVSEQYF. V and J are TRBV7-8 and TRBJ2-7; 10 nucleotides line up with TRBD1. Looked up from germline, CDR1 is SGHVS and CDR2 is FQNEAQ. CDR3 size: 14 residues. The junction had 7 bases not matched to a gene; V was cut back by 5 bases and J by 6 bases. Looking up the rest from reference TRBV7-8 and TRBJ2-7 gives the full variable domain: GAGVSQSPRYKVAKRGQDVALRCDPISGHVSLFWYQQALGQGPEFLTYFQNEAQLDKSGLPSDRFFAERPEGSVSTLKIQRTQQEDSAVYLCASSTGTGVSEQYFGPGTRLTVT.

This rearrangement joins TRBV4-3 to TRBJ1-4; tentatively, D is TRBD1 (5 bases). V gave up 1 base and J gave up 5 bases, with 17 bases separating them. CDR1 and CDR2 from the germline V gene are LGHNA and YSLEER. The CDR3 contains 17 residues. The CDR3 region has the DNA TGCGCCAGCAGCCAAGTTCAGGAGCCTTGGGGCAATGAAAAACTGTTTTTT. It is translated as CASSQVQEPWGNEKLFF.

Remarks on this clone: The germline gene is not matched at one end of the junction; a read error may be the cause. V usage is TRBV7-7 and J usage is TRBJ2-5, with D perhaps matching TRBD1 (5 bases). Germline CDR1 and CDR2: SSHAT and FNYEAQ (reference sequence). The length of the CDR3 is 14 residues. CDR3 region: CASSPLGVDETQYF. The CDR3 DNA reads TGTGCTAGCAGCCCCTTAGGGGTCGATGAGACCCAGTACTTC.

The genes are TRBV7-2 and TRBJ2-7; D perhaps matches TRBD1 (6 bases). Trimming pared 5 bases from V and 7 bases from J, leaving 15 bases between. This CDR3 contains 13 residues. CDR1 and CDR2 from the germline V gene are SGHTA and FQGNSA. CDR3 protein: CASSRRGRGEQYF. The DNA for the CDR3 is TGTGCCAGCAGCCGTAGGGGGAGAGGAGAGCAGTACTTC.

The chain carries TRBV6-1 and TRBJ2-7; 7 bases agree with TRBD1. The V and J ends lost 5 bases and 3 bases, in that order; junction bases with no gene match: 7. This CDR3 has 14 residues. Looked up from germline, CDR1 is MNHNS and CDR2 is SASEGT. CDR3 sequence reads: CASSFRDSNYEQYF. The CDR3, as DNA: TGTGCCAGCAGTTTCAGGGACAGCAACTACGAGCAGTACTTC.

This chain joins TRBV5-1 and TRBJ1-2; D might be TRBD1 (5 bases). Germline lookup yields CDR1 SGHRS and CDR2 YFSETQ. The CDR3 extends over 13 amino acids. V was pared by 4 bases and J by 2 bases, with 9 bases between. CDR3 loop: CASSLTENYGYTF. For the CDR3, the DNA is TGCGCCAGCAGCCTGACAGAGAACTATGGCTACACCTTC.

This clone occurred a few times. The V and J genes are TRBV9 and TRBJ2-6; D may be TRBD1 (6 bases). Trimming cost V 4 bases and J 2 bases, with 13 bases left between them. The germline V gene encodes CDR1 SGDLS and CDR2 YYNGEE. The CDR3 has 16 amino acids. The CDR3 reads CASSFGQFTGANVLTF. As DNA, the CDR3 is TGTGCCAGCAGCTTCGGACAGTTTACTGGGGCCAACGTCCTGACTTTC.

The J gene is TRBJ1-1, the V gene TRBV6-5; 8 nucleotides align to TRBD1. Germline CDR1 is MNHEY and CDR2 is SVGAGI. CDR3 length equals 14 residues. V lost 7 bases and J lost 5; bases outside the gene matches: 9. CDR3 nucleotides: TGTGCCAGCACCCCTACAGGGGGAGGGACTGAAGCTTTCTTT. Amino acid sequence: CASTPTGGGTEAFF.

The rearrangement links TRBV15 to TRBJ2-1; D perhaps matches TRBD1 (5 bases). The CDR3 loop spans 15 amino acids. V was trimmed by 1 base and J by 9 bases, leaving 16 bases between them. Germline V gene lookup returns CDR1 LNHNV and CDR2 YYDKDF (reference sequence). The CDR3 sequence: CATSRGGRAWGEQFF. CDR3 DNA sequence: TGTGCCACCAGCAGAGGAGGCAGGGCCTGGGGTGAGCAGTTCTTC.

This clone showed up just a few times. The chain employs TRBV11-3 and TRBJ1-1, with 9 bases identical to TRBD1. CDR3 length equals 17 residues. Looked up from germline, CDR1 is SGHNT and CDR2 is YENEEA. The V and J ends lost 6 bases and 5 bases, in that order; junction bases with no gene match: 16. CDR3: CASSSSKIQGARTEAFF. CDR3 nucleotides: TGTGCCAGCAGTTCCTCGAAGATACAGGGGGCGCGGACTGAAGCTTTCTTT.

The chain carries TRBV2 and TRBJ1-5, with TRBD1 identical over 7 bases. This CDR3 contains 17 residues. The V gene end was trimmed by 6 bases and the J gene end by 0 bases; junction bases not matched to a gene: 11. Germline assignment: CDR1 SNHLY and CDR2 FYNNEI. The CDR3 here is CASSKGTAQFSNQPQHF. CDR3 DNA sequence: TGTGCCAGCAGCAAGGGGACAGCTCAGTTTAGCAATCAGCCCCAGCATTTT.

This sequence joins TRBV19 and TRBJ2-2, with TRBD1 matching 10 bases. Trimming took 7 bases from V and 2 from J; bases not matched to a gene: 4. The CDR3 runs 15 residues. The germline V gene has CDR1 LNHDA and CDR2 SQIVND (reference sequence). The CDR3 protein is CASNRDRGNTGELFF. For the CDR3, the DNA is TGTGCCAGTAACCGGGACAGGGGAAACACCGGGGAGCTGTTTTTT.

This chain connects TRBV9 to TRBJ1-1; a weak D match, TRBD1 (6 bases). The V gene lost 6 bases and the J gene lost 5 bases, with 14 bases spanning the gap. This CDR3 comprises 13 residues. Germline V gives CDR1 SGDLS, CDR2 YYNGEE. In DNA form, the CDR3 reads TGTGCCAGCACCGCAGGGGTGGGGACTGAAGCTTTCTTT. Protein: CASTAGVGTEAFF.

A single count supports this clone. The chain carries TRBV7-2 and TRBJ1-5; D gene ambiguous. This CDR3 has 12 amino acids. Trimming removed 5 bases from V and 6 bases from J, with 8 bases in between. Germline CDR1 reads SGHTA; CDR2 reads FQGNSA. CDR3 region: CASSDRGQPQHF. The CDR3 DNA reads as TGTGCCAGCAGCGACCGGGGTCAGCCCCAGCATTTT.

This clone appeared a single time. The chain employs TRBV19 and TRBJ2-7, with 10 nucleotides matching TRBD1. V lost 4 bases, J lost 4 bases, and 4 bases stayed unmatched. The CDR3 is 14 amino acids. Germline CDR1 LNHDA, CDR2 SQIVND (reference sequence). CDR3 in amino acids: CASSSGTGVYEQYF. DNA of the CDR3: TGTGCCAGTAGTAGTGGGACAGGGGTGTACGAGCAGTACTTC.

The CDR3 sequence: CAWEGTNYGYTF. Here the CDR3 DNA reads TGTGCCTGGGAGGGAACTAACTATGGCTACACCTTC. The V and J genes are TRBV30 and TRBJ1-2; D remains unclear. This CDR3 region has 12 residues. Germline V gives CDR1 GTSNPN, CDR2 SVGIG (reference sequence). V was trimmed by 5 bases and J by 0 bases, leaving 7 bases between them.

The V and J genes are TRBV19 and TRBJ2-7, with 7 positions matching TRBD1. Trimming cost V 5 bases and J 3 bases; bases outside gene matches: 4. Germline assignment: CDR1 LNHDA and CDR2 SQIVND (reference sequence). The CDR3 spans 13 residues. CDR3 DNA: TGTGCCAGTAGTTTCAACAGGGGCTACGAGCAGTACTTC. It encodes CASSFNRGYEQYF.